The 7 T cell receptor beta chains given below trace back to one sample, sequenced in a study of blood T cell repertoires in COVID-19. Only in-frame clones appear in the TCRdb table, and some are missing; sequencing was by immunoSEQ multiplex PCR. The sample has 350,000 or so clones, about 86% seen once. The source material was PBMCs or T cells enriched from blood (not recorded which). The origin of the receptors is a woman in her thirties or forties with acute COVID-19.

CDR3 sequence: CASSYTSPGTGYSPLHF. The DNA for the CDR3 is TGTGCCAGCAGTTACACATCGCCCGGGACAGGGTATTCACCCCTCCACTTT. The chain recombines TRBV6-2 or TRBV6-3 with TRBJ1-6; 9 positions agree with TRBD1. Germline values: CDR1 MNHEY, CDR2 SVGEGT. Unmatched junction bases numbered 10, after V lost 2 bases and J lost 8 bases. This CDR3 spans 17 amino acids.

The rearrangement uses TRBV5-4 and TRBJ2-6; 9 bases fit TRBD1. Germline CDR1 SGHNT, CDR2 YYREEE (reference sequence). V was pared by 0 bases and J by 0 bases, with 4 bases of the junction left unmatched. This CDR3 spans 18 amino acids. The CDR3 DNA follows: TGTGCCAGCAGCTTGGGACAGGGGGGAGGCTCTGGGGCCAACGTCCTGACTTTC. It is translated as CASSLGQGGGSGANVLTF.

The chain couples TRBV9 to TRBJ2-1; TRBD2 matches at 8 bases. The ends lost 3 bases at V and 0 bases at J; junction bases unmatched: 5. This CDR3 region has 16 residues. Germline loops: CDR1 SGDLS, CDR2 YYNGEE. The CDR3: CASSGGSGSSYNEQFF. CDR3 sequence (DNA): TGTGCCAGCAGCGGGGGGAGCGGGAGCTCCTACAATGAGCAGTTCTTC.

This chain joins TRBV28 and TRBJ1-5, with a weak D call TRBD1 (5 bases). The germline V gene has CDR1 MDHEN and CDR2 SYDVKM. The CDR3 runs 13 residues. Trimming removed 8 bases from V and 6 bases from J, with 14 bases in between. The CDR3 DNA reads TGTGCCAGCTCTGGCAGGGAGGGTCAGCCCCAGCATTTT. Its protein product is CASSGREGQPQHF.

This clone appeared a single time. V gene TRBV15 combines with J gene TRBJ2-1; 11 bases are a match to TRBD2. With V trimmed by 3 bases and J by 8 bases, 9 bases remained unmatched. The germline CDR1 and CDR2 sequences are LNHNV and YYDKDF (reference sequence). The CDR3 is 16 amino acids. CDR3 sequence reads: CATSSGLAGGGDEQFF. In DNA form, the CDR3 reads TGTGCCACCAGCAGCGGGCTAGCGGGGGGTGGGGATGAGCAGTTCTTC.

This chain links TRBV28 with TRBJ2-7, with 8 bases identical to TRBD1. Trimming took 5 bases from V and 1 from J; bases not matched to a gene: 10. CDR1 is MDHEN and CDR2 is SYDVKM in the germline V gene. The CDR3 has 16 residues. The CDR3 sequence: CASSPNGQGPSYEQYF. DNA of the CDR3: TGTGCCAGCAGTCCAAACGGACAGGGCCCATCCTACGAGCAGTACTTC.

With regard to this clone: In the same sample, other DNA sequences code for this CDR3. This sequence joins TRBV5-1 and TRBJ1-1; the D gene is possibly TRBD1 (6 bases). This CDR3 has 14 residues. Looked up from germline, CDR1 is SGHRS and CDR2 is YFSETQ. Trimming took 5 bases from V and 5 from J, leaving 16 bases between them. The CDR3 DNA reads TGCGCCAGCAGTTCCGAAGGGGGAGTTACTGAAGCTTTCTTT. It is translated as CASSSEGGVTEAFF.